Reported below is one T cell receptor beta chain. Its antigen is currently unknown. Primers: 60 Vbeta forward and 13 Jbeta reverse. The data were produced by immunoSEQ multiplex PCR, yet TCRdb's version contains in-frame clones alone and is incomplete. The table lists 150,000 to 200,000 clones, more than 65% of them singletons. This specimen belongs to a study of cytomegalovirus exposure and HLA in healthy donors. Study results and caveats: According to a later analysis, most TCR beta chains associated with CMV appeared HLA-restricted. Certain sequence variants were highly shared and formed a cluster, and this cluster was likely a sequencing artifact. Some public TCRs appeared in many individuals, while most sequences were rare.

The sequence derives from a girl under 10 years old in good health and CMV-seropositive. Sequencing input: PBMCs.

In nucleotides, the CDR3 is TGTGCCAGCAGCGTAGGAGGGGGTCAAAGTCAGCCCCAGCATTTT. The encoded protein is CASSVGGGQSQPQHF. The V and J genes are TRBV9 and TRBJ1-5; weak D call: TRBD1 (6 bases). The CDR3 totals 15 residues. Germline V gene data show CDR1 as SGDLS and CDR2 as YYNGEE. V lost 0 bases and J lost 6, with 13 bases in between. Complete variable domain (other parts from reference TRBV9 and TRBJ1-5): DSGVTQTPKHLITATGQRVTLRCSPRSGDLSVYWYQQSLDQGLQFLIQYYNGEERAKGNILERFSAQQFPDLHSELNLSSLELGDSALYFCASSVGGGQSQPQHFGDGTRLSIL.